The present T cell receptor beta chain was sequenced within a study of cytomegalovirus exposure and HLA in healthy donors. Healthy bone marrow donors made up the donors. As for this clone: Antigen specificity is unknown.

Overall study findings and caveats: Among the CMV-associated chains, three were confirmed in vitro as specific for CMV antigens. The authors judged a highly shared variant cluster likely a sequencing artifact.

With 60 Vbeta and 13 Jbeta primers, the PCR was carried out. In the original workflow: Unique TCR beta chains numbered approximately 80 million in a later analysis, with roughly 11 million shared. Measured with immunoSEQ multiplex PCR; TCRdb has only the in-frame clones, and not every one. Clonal size and the V and J genes are those of that table, whereas D and trimming came from the DNA. Here the sample spans more than 90,000 clones, 77% being singletons. V was clipped by 0 bases and J by 5 bases, with 5 bases between them. Germline CDR1 SGHNT, CDR2 YYREEE (reference sequence). This CDR3 has 12 amino acids.

The clonotype comes from a man aged 50-60 years in good health and CMV-seropositive. The chain has TRBV5-4 and TRBJ2-5; D is unclear. Sequencing used PBMCs. CDR3 loop: CASSLVGETQYF. The CDR3 nucleotides are TGTGCCAGCAGCTTGGTGGGCGAGACCCAGTACTTC.